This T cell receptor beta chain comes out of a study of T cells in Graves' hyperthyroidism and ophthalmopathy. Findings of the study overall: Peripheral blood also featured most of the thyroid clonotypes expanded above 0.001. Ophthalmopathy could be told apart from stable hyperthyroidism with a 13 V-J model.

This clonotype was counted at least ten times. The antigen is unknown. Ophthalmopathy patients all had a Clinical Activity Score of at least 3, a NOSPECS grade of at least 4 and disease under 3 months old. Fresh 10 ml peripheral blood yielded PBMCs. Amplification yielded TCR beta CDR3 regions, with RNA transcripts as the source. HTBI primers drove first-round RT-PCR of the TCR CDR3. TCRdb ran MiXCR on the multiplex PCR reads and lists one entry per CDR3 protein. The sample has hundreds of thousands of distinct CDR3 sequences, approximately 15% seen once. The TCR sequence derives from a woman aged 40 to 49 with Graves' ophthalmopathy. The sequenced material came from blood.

CDR3 sequence reads: CASSRRGLAGQEQYF. In DNA form, the CDR3 reads TGTGCCAGCAGCCGGAGGGGACTAGCGGGACAAGAGCAGTACTTC. V gene TRBV7-8 combines with J gene TRBJ2-7; 13 bases match TRBD2. The V and J ends lost 5 bases and 7 bases, in that order; junction bases with no gene match: 8. From germline, CDR1 is SGHVS and CDR2 FQNEAQ. The CDR3 has 15 amino acids.